This TCR beta chain comes out of a study of beta chain features in type 1 diabetes listed by TCRdb under 2018. Background on the whole study: Patients and healthy donors did not differ in mean age, gender distribution, total cell number or subset yield. A total of roughly 100 million sorted cells were examined across all samples, and the number of cells per subset was strongly correlated with RNA yield. The study compared the TCRB repertoires of sorted circulating CD4+ T cell subsets in recently diagnosed type 1 diabetes patients with those in matched healthy donors. Regulatory and stem cell-like memory subsets were isolated from only 8 patients and about eight healthy donors, whereas naive and central memory subsets came from all 30 or so donors. Points the paper makes about the study in general: Because small numbers of individuals were included in the HLA sub-analyses, any influence of HLA type on TCRB rearrangement was left unresolved. Because cDNA was sequenced instead of genomic DNA, activated cells with high expression could be over-represented, although the groups did not differ in activation or CD3 levels. Naive, central memory and regulatory TCRB repertoires appeared to be more alike among patients than among healthy donors. At VDJ recombination sites, type 1 diabetes patients had fewer insertions and more deleted nucleotides, which implies abnormalities in thymic rearrangement. PCR may preferentially amplify shorter templates, but because patient and control samples were amplified and corrected together, any resulting skew would affect both groups equally. Type 1 diabetes patients showed a moderate but significant shortening of TCRB CDR3 length in all four CD4+ subsets.

For this clone: Its antigen remains undetermined. Within one base of it there is no much larger clone, and no base qualities were kept.

A single peripheral blood draw of around 100 mL on average was collected from each donor into heparinised tubes. Naive, central memory, regulatory and stem cell-like memory CD4+ T cells were sorted on a BD FACSAria II using a panel including CD45RO, CCR7, CD25, CD127, CD95 and CD27. All sorted populations exceeded 98% purity. Right away, PBMCs were isolated by Lymphoprep density gradient centrifugation and were stained directly, with no culture step. Samples were stained and sorted in pairs, with one healthy donor and one patient per experiment, so that batch effects were minimized. The entire amount of isolated RNA was reverse transcribed using the High Capacity cDNA Reverse Transcription Kit, so the sequenced TCRB transcripts were expressed ones. Deep immunoSEQ sequencing was applied to naive, central memory and regulatory T cell samples, giving an average of about 3.57 million total reads per sample. After sorted cells were lysed in RLT buffer, RNA was extracted with DNase-treated RNeasy Micro or Mini kits, with the choice depending on cell number. To prevent cross-contamination, every cell subset was processed on its own, while patient and healthy donor samples were processed together. Using the immunoSEQ multiplex PCR, TCRB sequences were amplified from cDNA into 87-bp fragments spanning the CDR3 region. Sequencing of the amplicons was done on the Illumina HiSeq platform. From the authors' description of their analysis: PCR bias was computationally corrected using synthetic template baselines, reads within Hamming distance 2 were collapsed, and singletons that could not be merged were discarded. Reads were aligned against IMGT so that V, D and J genes, CDR3 length and insertions or deletions at six rearrangement sites could be assigned. Within each subset, clonotype counts were normalized to sorted cell number, and only after that were true diversity and Gini coefficients computed with the tcR R package. The overlap coefficient, calculated on TCRB nucleotide sequences, was used to measure repertoire sharing. As a proxy for the pre-selection repertoire, out-of-frame TCRB sequences from naive cells were analyzed. What TCRdb holds here is the immuneACCESS table cut down to in-frame rearrangements. Part of the clones is not present; checked against another copy, under half of the missing clones reflect an unresolved V gene, and the others are unexplained. V, J and clone size are taken as reported in that table, and D and trimming were inferred from the DNA itself. The sample contains approximately 170,000 clones, around 63% of them found a single time. The ten largest account for about 0.081% of the sample.

The germline V gene provides CDR1 SNHLY and CDR2 FYNNEI. From cysteine to phenylalanine, the CDR3 is 12 amino acids long. Only CDR3 DNA remains: 36 bases, in frame from the first base. V and J lose 5 bases and 14 bases, and a span of 16 bases separates them. Input material: naive CD4+ T cells from blood. The cell subset or site label, as the study defines it: true naive CD4+ T cells. This chain joins TRBV2 to TRBJ2-1; the D gene is possibly TRBD1, with 5 bases matching. The source of this sequence is a man aged 25 to 45 with type 1 diabetes. CDR3 reads: CASSPTRDRKFF. In nucleotide form, the sequence is TGTGCCAGCAGTCCCACTCGAGACAGAAAGTTCTTC.